Below, 25 T cell receptor beta chains from the same sample are listed, as sequenced in a study of CD8 T cells in ankylosing spondylitis. General observations from the study: A TCR beta motif of several highly homologous variants seemed to mark ankylosing spondylitis blood.

TCRdb processed the 5' RACE reads anew with MiXCR; each CDR3 protein has one entry. The repertoire has 800,000 to 900,000 distinct CDR3 sequences, approximately 12% of them found once; the top ten carry approximately 0.5%. These receptors have no known antigen. The sample comprised blood, either unsorted or a sorted T cell fraction (not recorded which). Receptor source: a male donor with ankylosing spondylitis.

The chain links TRBV18 to TRBJ1-1, with D hard to call. The V end was cut by 5 bases, the J end by 5 bases, with 12 bases between. This CDR3 has 13 residues. From germline, CDR1 is KGHSH and CDR2 LQKENI. In nucleotides, the CDR3 is TGTGCCAGCTCAGCAGGTGCTGGAACTGAAGCTTTCTTT. Encoded protein: CASSAGAGTEAFF.

This clonotype was detected only a few times. The rearrangement joins TRBV5-1 to TRBJ2-2, with TRBD1 as a possible D gene (6 bases). Trimming removed 9 bases at V and 1 base at J, with 16 bases between. The CDR3 runs to 15 residues. Germline V CDR1 and CDR2: SGHRS, YFSETQ. CDR3 DNA sequence: TGCGCCACACATACCGGGACACTGAACACCGGGGAGCTGTTTTTT. This sequence encodes CATHTGTLNTGELFF. The variable domain in full, completed from reference TRBV5-1 and TRBJ2-2, reads KAGVTQTPRYLIKTRGQQVTLSCSPISGHRSVSWYQQTPGQGLQFLFEYFSETQRNKGNFPGRFSGRQFSNSRSEMNVSTLELGDSALYLCATHTGTLNTGELFFGEGSRLTVL.

The V and J genes are TRBV6-2 or TRBV6-3 and TRBJ2-3, with 7 bases fitting TRBD2. Germline V gene data show CDR1 as MNHEY and CDR2 as SVGEGT. The CDR3 is 12 amino acids. V trimming: 6 bases; J trimming: 9 bases; junction bases outside the gene matches: 6. The CDR3 loop is CASSQTSWTQYF. The DNA of the CDR3 is TGTGCCAGCAGCCAGACTAGCTGGACGCAGTATTTT.

This clonotype occurred many times. The chain employs TRBV29-1 and TRBJ1-4, with D possibly being TRBD1 (6 bases). V was clipped by 6 bases and J by 7 bases, with 15 bases between them. CDR1 SQVTM and CDR2 ANQGSEA come from the germline V gene. The CDR3 covers 13 residues. The CDR3 nucleotides are TGCAGCGTCTGGGGGCAGAACAGTGAAAAACTGTTTTTT. Translation: CSVWGQNSEKLFF.

This sequence joins TRBV4-2 and TRBJ2-2, with D possibly called TRBD1 or TRBD2 (5 bases each). The CDR3 has 17 amino acids. Germline values: CDR1 LGHNA, CDR2 YNFKEQ. V shed 2 bases and J shed 0 bases, with 13 bases lying between them. The CDR3 nucleotides are TGTGCCAGCAGCCAACTTTCCGGGGCTGCGAACACCGGGGAGCTGTTTTTT. Protein sequence: CASSQLSGAANTGELFF.

This clonotype was observed many times. This rearrangement joins TRBV29-1 to TRBJ2-1; D is uncertain. Germline CDR1 and CDR2: SQVTM and ANQGSEA. The CDR3 has 16 residues. The V end was cut by 1 base, the J end by 0 bases, with 13 bases between. The CDR3 sequence: CSVEAGVASSYNEQFF. The CDR3 DNA reads TGCAGCGTTGAAGCCGGTGTAGCCAGCTCCTACAATGAGCAGTTCTTC.

This rearrangement joins TRBV12-3 or TRBV12-4 to TRBJ2-7; 8 nucleotides line up with TRBD2. V was clipped by 3 bases and J by 2 bases; unmatched bases: 9. This CDR3 is built from 16 residues. CDR3 nucleotides: TGTGCCAGCAGTTTGGTCGGGAGGGCTGCGGCCTACGAGCAGTACTTC. Translation: CASSLVGRAAAYEQYF.

The rearrangement links TRBV28 to TRBJ1-2; 8 bases are a match to TRBD1. With V trimmed by 6 bases and J by 0 bases, 9 bases remained unmatched. This CDR3 has 16 residues. The germline gives CDR1 MDHEN, CDR2 SYDVKM. The CDR3 spells CASRSNWDRPNYGYTF. DNA of the CDR3: TGTGCCAGCAGGTCAAATTGGGACAGGCCTAACTATGGCTACACCTTC.

The chain links TRBV6-1 to TRBJ2-7; TRBD1 is a possible D gene (5 bases). Germline values: CDR1 MNHNS, CDR2 SASEGT. The length of the CDR3 is 13 residues. Trimming pared 10 bases from V and 0 bases from J, leaving 13 bases between. The CDR3 nucleotides read TGTGCCACCAAAACAGGAAACTCCTACGAGCAGTACTTC. This gives the protein CATKTGNSYEQYF.

This clonotype was recorded a few times. In DNA, the CDR3 is TGTGCCAGCCTTGAATGGGGAACAGATACGCAGTATTTT. This translates into CASLEWGTDTQYF. This chain links TRBV28 with TRBJ2-3; no clear D. The V gene lost 8 bases and the J gene lost 3 bases, with 12 bases spanning the gap. Germline V gene sequence: CDR1 MDHEN, CDR2 SYDVKM. This CDR3 contains 13 residues.

The V gene is TRBV25-1, the J gene TRBJ2-4; D may be TRBD1 (6 bases). Germline lookup yields CDR1 MGHDK and CDR2 SYGVNS. The CDR3 totals 14 residues. V was cut by 5 bases and J by 3 bases, with 11 bases left in between. CDR3 DNA sequence: TGTGCCAGCAGTCCCCGGGACATCAAAAACATTCAGTACTTC. This codes for CASSPRDIKNIQYF.

This clonotype was counted a few times. The chain has TRBV7-2 and TRBJ2-7; no definite D call. The V and J ends lost 1 base and 5 bases respectively, with 12 bases between them. CDR1 and CDR2 (germline): SGHTA, FQGNSA. The CDR3 length is 14 residues. CDR3 bases: TGTGCCAGCAGCTTAGGGTTTAGTTGGAACGAGCAGTACTTC. It encodes CASSLGFSWNEQYF.

This clonotype was observed many times. V usage is TRBV5-1 and J usage is TRBJ2-1; D is undetermined. Germline CDR1 is SGHRS and CDR2 is YFSETQ. The V and J ends lost 0 bases and 8 bases respectively, with 15 bases between them. The CDR3 is 15 residues long. CDR3 sequence reads: CASSLVRVGGYEQFF. The CDR3 bases are TGCGCCAGCAGCTTGGTACGGGTAGGCGGCTATGAGCAGTTCTTC.

The rearrangement uses TRBV5-1 and TRBJ2-2; either TRBD1 or TRBD2 may supply D (5 bases each). There are 13 residues in the CDR3. With 5 bases removed from V and 4 bases from J, the gap between germline ends came to 9 bases. Germline assignment: CDR1 SGHRS and CDR2 YFSETQ. The CDR3 region is CASSGGSTGELFF. CDR3 sequence (DNA): TGCGCCAGCAGTGGGGGAAGCACCGGGGAGCTGTTTTTT.

Only a few counts were recorded for this clonotype. The rearrangement joins TRBV5-1 to TRBJ1-4, with 8 positions matching TRBD1. Germline V gives CDR1 SGHRS, CDR2 YFSETQ. This CDR3 contains 14 residues. After removal of 5 bases from V and 7 bases from J, the junction contained 7 bases not matched to a gene. The CDR3 nucleotides read TGCGCCAGCAGTCTACAGGGGGTCGGTGAAAAACTGTTTTTT. Translating gives CASSLQGVGEKLFF.

In its sample, this clonotype was seen a few times. The chain joins TRBV6-5 to TRBJ2-7, with a tentative D call TRBD1 (7 bases). From germline, CDR1 is MNHEY and CDR2 SVGAGI. Trimming left V 5 bases short and J 6 bases short, with 11 bases between. CDR3 length equals 12 residues. Here the CDR3 reads CASSAQGGEQYF. In nucleotides, the CDR3 is TGTGCCAGCAGTGCGCAGGGGGGCGAGCAGTACTTC.

This clonotype showed up just a few times. This chain uses TRBV5-1 with TRBJ2-7; a possible D gene is TRBD2 (6 bases). Trimming removed 2 bases from V and 3 bases from J, with 9 bases in between. The CDR3 runs to 13 residues. From germline, CDR1 is SGHRS and CDR2 YFSETQ. CDR3 DNA sequence: TGCGCCAGCAGCTTTGGGACTGGCTACGAGCAGTACTTC. It codes for CASSFGTGYEQYF. The full variable domain, in which reference TRBV5-1 and TRBJ2-7 provide the parts outside the CDR3, is KAGVTQTPRYLIKTRGQQVTLSCSPISGHRSVSWYQQTPGQGLQFLFEYFSETQRNKGNFPGRFSGRQFSNSRSEMNVSTLELGDSALYLCASSFGTGYEQYFGPGTRLTVT.

The V gene is TRBV5-1, the J gene TRBJ1-1; D remains unclear. The CDR3 has 13 residues. Germline V gene data show CDR1 as SGHRS and CDR2 as YFSETQ. V gave up 7 bases and J gave up 2 bases, with 12 bases separating them. CDR3 region: CASRADGNTEAFF. CDR3 sequence (DNA): TGCGCCAGCCGAGCGGACGGAAACACTGAAGCTTTCTTT.

This clonotype has just a few counts. The chain couples TRBV6-2 or TRBV6-3 to TRBJ1-6; D perhaps matches TRBD1 (5 bases). Germline assignment: CDR1 MNHEY and CDR2 SVGEGT. The CDR3 spans 14 residues. Trimming took 5 bases from V and 9 from J, leaving 14 bases between them. The CDR3 is CASSPQVGRSPLHF. CDR3 nucleotide sequence: TGTGCCAGCAGTCCGCAGGTGGGACGTTCACCCCTCCACTTT.

This sequence joins TRBV7-6 and TRBJ2-1; 8 bases map to TRBD2. The CDR3 is 14 amino acids. Germline V gives CDR1 SGHVS, CDR2 FNYEAQ. Unmatched junction bases numbered 7, after V lost 3 bases and J lost 9 bases. CDR3 coding DNA: TGTGCCAGCAGCTTGGGGACTAGTGGAGGTGAGCAGTTCTTC. Amino acids: CASSLGTSGGEQFF.

This clonotype has just a few counts. This chain joins TRBV6-5 and TRBJ2-7; no reliable D call. The CDR3 has 15 amino acids. The V gene's germline CDR1 is MNHEY and CDR2 SVGAGI. Trimming left V 0 bases short and J 0 bases short, with 9 bases between. The CDR3, as DNA: TGTGCCAGCAGTTACTCCCCCCAGACCTCCTACGAGCAGTACTTC. It specifies CASSYSPQTSYEQYF.

The V gene is TRBV6-1, the J gene TRBJ2-3, with D possibly TRBD1 on 6 matching bases. This CDR3 is 15 amino acids long. In germline, CDR1 is MNHNS, CDR2 SASEGT. V lost 10 bases, J lost 3 bases, and 20 bases lay in between. The DNA for the CDR3 is TGTGCCATCAGGCCTCCGCGGACAGCTACAGATACGCAGTATTTT. Translating it yields CAIRPPRTATDTQYF.

This clonotype was seen once. The CDR3 DNA follows: TGTGCCAGCAGTATAGCCCAGGGGAATCAGCCCCAGCATTTT. Translating it yields CASSIAQGNQPQHF. The V call is TRBV6-1, the J call TRBJ1-5; tentatively, D is TRBD1 (6 bases). Germline V gene data show CDR1 as MNHNS and CDR2 as SASEGT. This CDR3 has 14 residues. Trimming pared 5 bases from V and 4 bases from J, leaving 12 bases between.

This clonotype was detected only a few times. CDR3 in amino acids: CASTRGGFNGYTF. The CDR3 DNA is TGTGCCAGCACCCGAGGAGGTTTTAATGGCTACACCTTC. The V gene is TRBV12-3 or TRBV12-4, the J gene TRBJ1-2; no clear D. V lost 7 bases, J lost 6 bases, and 15 bases lay in between. The CDR3 runs to 13 residues.

This sequence joins TRBV12-3 or TRBV12-4 and TRBJ1-1; 8 nucleotides line up with TRBD1. J lost 11 bases, V lost 7 bases, and 12 bases had no gene match. This CDR3 has 13 amino acids. CDR3 region: CASKPSGTGSAFF. The CDR3 DNA reads TGTGCCAGCAAACCCTCGGGGACAGGTAGCGCTTTCTTT.